This entry features one T cell receptor beta chain sequence. Deletions cut 8 bases from V and 1 base from J, with 11 bases between. In germline, CDR1 is SGHTA, CDR2 FQGNSA. This CDR3 has 13 amino acids. This specimen comes from a study of blood T cell repertoires in COVID-19. Looking at the study overall: COVID-19 samples from acute and convalescent phases originated in the United States, Italy and Spain. Nucleic acid was either cDNA or gDNA, and it came from T cells, B-cell-depleted T cells, or PBMCs.

As originally analysed: Researchers report that nucleated cell counts were estimated from reference gene primer amplification. Clones were sequenced by immunoSEQ multiplex PCR, and TCRdb holds only the in-frame ones, with some missing. The DNA was the basis for D and trimming; V, J and clone size are from that table. The sample comprises roughly 57,000 clones, roughly nine tenths of which are singletons, and around 18% rests with the top ten. The chain uses TRBV7-2 and TRBJ1-1; D ambiguous. Specimen: peripheral blood. The sequence derives from a human donor in a cohort sampled during active COVID-19. CDR3: CASFRQANTEAFF. DNA of the CDR3: TGTGCCAGCTTTAGGCAGGCGAACACTGAAGCTTTCTTT.